The present T cell receptor (beta chain) was sequenced within a study of CD8 T cells in ankylosing spondylitis (dated 2017 in TCRdb). Turning to the overall study: T cell receptor beta repertoires were profiled in healthy donors and ankylosing spondylitis patients so that disease-linked TCR variants could be found. The full study cohort was made up of 25 ankylosing spondylitis patients and 108 healthy donors. Peripheral blood was sampled, and synovial fluid was also collected from ankylosing spondylitis patients. Study-wide conclusions, independent of this receptor: Some motif variants were previously reported in synovial fluid and blood of reactive arthritis patients, suggesting common disease-initiation mechanisms. Blood from ankylosing spondylitis patients appeared to be characterized by a TCR beta motif made up of about 8 highly homologous amino acid variants. The disease-linked clones were reported to be significantly enriched in matched synovial fluid samples from ankylosing spondylitis patients. The disease-linked clones showed a CD8+ phenotype and occurred at relatively low frequencies in peripheral blood.

This clonotype was seen just once. This clone's antigen is unknown. There are no base qualities to consult, and no much larger clone falls within one base. Single-read evidence is weak. Sequencing was performed on an Illumina HiSeq 2500. Quantitative 5'-RACE with molecular barcodes was used to prepare TCR beta libraries. The paper's processing steps were these. A new computational method based on a probabilistic model of VDJ rearrangement was used to identify disease-linked TCR variants. The public reads were reanalyzed by TCRdb: fastp trimming at Q25, MiXCR alignment, in-frame beta chains only. CDR3 protein sequences are deduplicated, and each keeps its most common genes and DNA. The V and J calls shown here were made by TCRdb, not taken from the authors' results. The sample table contains roughly 130,000 distinct CDR3 sequences; only one count was recorded for 7.5% to 9.5% of them. Under 7.5% of the sample is in the top ten clones.

Reading the germline V gene gives CDR1 SGHTA and CDR2 FQGNSA. Unmatched junction bases come to 5, with V trimmed by 3 bases and J by 2 bases. From cysteine to phenylalanine, the CDR3 is 15 amino acids long. The sequence is cut down to CDR3 DNA, 45 bases in frame from base 1. Synovial fluid samples and blood samples obtained from the same ankylosing spondylitis patients were matched. The clonotype originates from a male donor with ankylosing spondylitis. The rearranged segments are TRBV7-2 and TRBJ2-3; 7 central nucleotides agree with TRBD2. Input material: synovial fluid, either unsorted or a sorted T cell fraction (not recorded which). The base sequence is TGTGCCAGCAGCTTGGTCGGGGGGACCACAGATACGCAGTATTTT. This translates into CASSLVGGTTDTQYF.